The subject of this entry is one T cell receptor (beta chain). The antigen remains unidentified. Trimming cost V 5 bases and J 2 bases; bases outside gene matches: 3. This CDR3 has 13 amino acids. Germline V gives CDR1 SQVTM, CDR2 ANQGSEA. These data are taken from a study of T-cell memory formation after mild COVID-19. As for the study in general: The two donors had largely donor-specific TCR clusters.

TCRalpha and TCRbeta libraries used 5'RACE with constant-segment primers and UMIs. TCRdb re-derived calls from the 5' RACE reads in MiXCR, one entry per CDR3 protein. The sample has a few hundred thousand distinct CDR3 sequences, over 13% seen once. Whole-study findings and limits: CD4/CD8 balance held among clones contracting day 15 to 85, and later expanders leaned CD4+. Day 37-peaking second-wave clones had unconfirmed SARS-CoV-2 specificity.

The specimen was PBMCs or a T cell subset sorted from them (not recorded which). The chain is built from TRBV29-1 and TRBJ1-2, with 9 bases aligning to TRBD1. The receptor was isolated from a man aged 18 to 30 who had mild COVID-19 (a few samples of this study predate the infection). Cell type and time point are not known. CDR3 sequence reads: CSVRDRENYGYTF. The CDR3 DNA reads TGCAGCGTTAGGGACAGGGAGAACTATGGCTACACCTTC.